This is a list of T cell receptor beta chains from one sample in a study of control samples from healthy donors and cancer patients. Data came from immunoSEQ multiplex PCR; TCRdb stores just in-frame clones and leaves some out. The sample includes 120,000 or so clones, 80% to 95% seen only once; the top ten take approximately 2.7%. The sequencing input was blood. These receptors all come from a man aged 18 to 29 in good health. Each CDR3 is given with its conserved first and last residue.

CDR3: CASSSLGTSGRNEQFF
J: TRBJ2-1
V: TRBV5-4

CDR3: CASSVAGTGSNYGYTF
J: TRBJ1-2
V: TRBV9

CDR3: CASSLRVGDGGEQFF
J: TRBJ2-1
V: TRBV27

CDR3: CASSKGRAHNEQFF
J: TRBJ2-1
V: TRBV21-1

CDR3: CASSYSRGSYEQYF
J: TRBJ2-7
V: TRBV6-5

CDR3: CASSVLQATSVYNEQFF
J: TRBJ2-1
V: TRBV2

CDR3: CASSLAGPERAEAFF
J: TRBJ1-1
V: TRBV7-8

CDR3: CASSVGAVSTDTQYF
J: TRBJ2-3
V: TRBV9

CDR3: CASTGILNQPQHF
J: TRBJ1-5
V: TRBV10-2

CDR3: CASSELSGDYGEQFF
J: TRBJ2-1
V: TRBV6-4

CDR3: CASSSLAGGTDTQYF
J: TRBJ2-3
V: TRBV5-4

CDR3: CSVVRAETQYF
J: TRBJ2-5
V: TRBV29-1

CDR3: CASSVVGSTEAFF
J: TRBJ1-1
V: TRBV9

CDR3: CASSFKANTEAFF
J: TRBJ1-1
V: TRBV7-6

CDR3: CASSPGQGGQPQHF
J: TRBJ1-5
V: TRBV9

CDR3: CAWVVPGYRYNSPLHF
J: TRBJ1-6
V: TRBV30

CDR3: CASSPWPSSYNEQFF
J: TRBJ2-1
V: TRBV27

CDR3: CASSYSMSNKDTQYF
J: TRBJ2-3
V: TRBV6-5

CDR3: CASSYAGLGANEKLFF
J: TRBJ1-4
V: TRBV6-5

CDR3: CASSKTGEPYEQYF
J: TRBJ2-7
V: TRBV5-1

CDR3: CASIWPGASIYNEQFF
J: TRBJ2-1
V: TRBV7-2

CDR3: CASSTGGRYNEQFF
J: TRBJ2-1
V: TRBV19

CDR3: CASSGRDFATHEQYF
J: TRBJ2-7
V: TRBV9

CDR3: CASSSGQGSNQPQHF
J: TRBJ1-5
V: TRBV6-5

CDR3: CAWSWGRSSYEQYF
J: TRBJ2-7
V: TRBV30

CDR3: CASSRQGTAWFF
J: TRBJ2-1
V: TRBV27

CDR3: CASSLGTSGAYSEQFF
J: TRBJ2-1
V: TRBV7-6